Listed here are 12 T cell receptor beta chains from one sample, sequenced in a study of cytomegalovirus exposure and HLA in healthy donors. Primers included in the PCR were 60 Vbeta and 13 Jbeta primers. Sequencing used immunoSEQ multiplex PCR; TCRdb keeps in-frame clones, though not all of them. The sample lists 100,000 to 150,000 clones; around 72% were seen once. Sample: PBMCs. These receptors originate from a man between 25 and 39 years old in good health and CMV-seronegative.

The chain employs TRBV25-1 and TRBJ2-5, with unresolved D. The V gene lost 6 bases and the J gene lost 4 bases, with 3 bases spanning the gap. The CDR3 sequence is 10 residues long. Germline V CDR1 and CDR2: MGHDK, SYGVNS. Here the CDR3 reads CASSSETQYF. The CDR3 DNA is TGTGCCAGCAGCTCAGAGACCCAGTACTTC.

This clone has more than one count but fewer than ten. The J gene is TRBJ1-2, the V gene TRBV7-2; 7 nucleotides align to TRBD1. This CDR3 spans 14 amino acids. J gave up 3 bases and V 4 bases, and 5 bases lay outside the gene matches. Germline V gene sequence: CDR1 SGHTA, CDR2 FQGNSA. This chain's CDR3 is CASSSRGGYYGYTF. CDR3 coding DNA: TGTGCCAGCAGCTCCAGAGGGGGCTACTATGGCTACACCTTC.

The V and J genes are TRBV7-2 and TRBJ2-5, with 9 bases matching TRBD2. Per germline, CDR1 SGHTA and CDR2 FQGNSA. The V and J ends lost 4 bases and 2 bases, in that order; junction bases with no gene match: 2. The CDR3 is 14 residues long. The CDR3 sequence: CASSSGLAQETQYF. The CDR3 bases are TGTGCCAGCAGCTCAGGACTAGCGCAAGAGACCCAGTACTTC.

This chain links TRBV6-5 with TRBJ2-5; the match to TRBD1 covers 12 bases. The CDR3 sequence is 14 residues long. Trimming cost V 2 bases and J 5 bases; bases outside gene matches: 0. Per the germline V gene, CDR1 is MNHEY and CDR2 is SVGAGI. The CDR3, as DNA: TGTGCCAGCAGTTACGGGACAGGGGGCGAGACCCAGTACTTC. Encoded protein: CASSYGTGGETQYF.

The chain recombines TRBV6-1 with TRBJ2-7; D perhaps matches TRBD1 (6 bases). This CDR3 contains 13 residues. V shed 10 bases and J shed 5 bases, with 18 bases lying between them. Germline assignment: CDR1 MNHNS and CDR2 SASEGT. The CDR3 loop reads CATPAGADNEQYF. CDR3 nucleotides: TGTGCCACCCCGGCAGGGGCTGATAACGAGCAGTACTTC.

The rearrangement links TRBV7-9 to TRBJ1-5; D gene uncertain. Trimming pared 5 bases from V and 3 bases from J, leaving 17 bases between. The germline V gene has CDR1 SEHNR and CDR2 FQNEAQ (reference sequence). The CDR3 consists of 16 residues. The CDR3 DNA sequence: TGTGCCAGCAGCCCTAGCGGGGAGGGTACCAATCAGCCCCAGCATTTT. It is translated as CASSPSGEGTNQPQHF.

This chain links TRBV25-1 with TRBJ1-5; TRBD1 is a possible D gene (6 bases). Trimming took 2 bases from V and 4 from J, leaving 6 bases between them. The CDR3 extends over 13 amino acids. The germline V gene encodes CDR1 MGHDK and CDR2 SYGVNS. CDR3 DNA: TGTGCCAGCAGTGAACAGGGGAATCAGCCCCAGCATTTT. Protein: CASSEQGNQPQHF.

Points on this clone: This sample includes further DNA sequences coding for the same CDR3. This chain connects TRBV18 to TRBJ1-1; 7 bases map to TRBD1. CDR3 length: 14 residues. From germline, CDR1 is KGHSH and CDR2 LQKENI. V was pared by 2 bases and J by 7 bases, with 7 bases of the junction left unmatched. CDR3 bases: TGTGCCAGCTCACCAATGGGGACAGATTTTGAAGCTTTCTTT. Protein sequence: CASSPMGTDFEAFF.

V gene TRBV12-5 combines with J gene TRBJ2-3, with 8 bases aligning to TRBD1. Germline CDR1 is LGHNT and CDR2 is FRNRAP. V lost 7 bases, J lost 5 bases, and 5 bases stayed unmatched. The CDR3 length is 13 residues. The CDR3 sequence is CASAATGVDTQYF. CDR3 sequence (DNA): TGTGCTAGTGCCGCGACAGGGGTAGATACGCAGTATTTT.

CDR3 sequence: CASTRDRDNSPLHF. CDR3 sequence (DNA): TGTGCCAGCACCCGGGACAGGGATAATTCACCCCTCCACTTT. The chain carries TRBV6-5 and TRBJ1-6; 9 nucleotides match TRBD1. CDR1 MNHEY and CDR2 SVGAGI come from the germline V gene. The CDR3 covers 14 residues. Germline trimming cut 7 bases from V and 5 bases from J; bases unmatched to any gene: 3.

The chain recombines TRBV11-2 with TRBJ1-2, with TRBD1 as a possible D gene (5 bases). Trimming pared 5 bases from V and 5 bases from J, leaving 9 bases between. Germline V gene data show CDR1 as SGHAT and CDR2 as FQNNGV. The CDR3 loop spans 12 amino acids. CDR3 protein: CASSQTEYGYTF. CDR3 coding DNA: TGTGCCAGCAGCCAGACAGAGTATGGCTACACCTTC.

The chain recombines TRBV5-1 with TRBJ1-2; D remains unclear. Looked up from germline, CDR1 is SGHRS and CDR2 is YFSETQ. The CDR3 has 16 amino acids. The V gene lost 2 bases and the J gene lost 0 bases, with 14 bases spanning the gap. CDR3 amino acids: CASSFIEGPANYGYTF. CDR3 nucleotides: TGCGCCAGCAGCTTCATCGAGGGCCCGGCTAACTATGGCTACACCTTC. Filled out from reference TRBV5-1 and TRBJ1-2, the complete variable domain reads KAGVTQTPRYLIKTRGQQVTLSCSPISGHRSVSWYQQTPGQGLQFLFEYFSETQRNKGNFPGRFSGRQFSNSRSEMNVSTLELGDSALYLCASSFIEGPANYGYTFGSGTRLTVV.